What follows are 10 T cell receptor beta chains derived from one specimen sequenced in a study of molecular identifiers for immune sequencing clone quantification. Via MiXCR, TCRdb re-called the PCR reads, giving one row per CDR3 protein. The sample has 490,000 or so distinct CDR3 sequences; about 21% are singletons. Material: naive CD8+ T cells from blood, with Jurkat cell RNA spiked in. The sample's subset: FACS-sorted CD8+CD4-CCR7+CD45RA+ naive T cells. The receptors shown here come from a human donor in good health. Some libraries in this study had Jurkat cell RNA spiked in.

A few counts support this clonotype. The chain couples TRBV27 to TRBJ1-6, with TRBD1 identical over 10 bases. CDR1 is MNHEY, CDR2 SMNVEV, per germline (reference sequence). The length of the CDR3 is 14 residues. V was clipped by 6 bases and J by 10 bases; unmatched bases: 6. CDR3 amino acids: CASSWGTGDSPLHF. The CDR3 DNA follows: TGTGCCAGCAGCTGGGGGACAGGGGACTCACCCCTCCACTTT.

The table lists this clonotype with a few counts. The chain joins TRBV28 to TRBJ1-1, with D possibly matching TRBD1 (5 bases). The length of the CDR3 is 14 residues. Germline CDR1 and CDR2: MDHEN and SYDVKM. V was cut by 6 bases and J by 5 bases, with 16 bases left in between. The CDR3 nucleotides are TGTGCCAGCAGGTGGAGGGGTGAGCAAACTGAAGCTTTCTTT. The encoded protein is CASRWRGEQTEAFF.

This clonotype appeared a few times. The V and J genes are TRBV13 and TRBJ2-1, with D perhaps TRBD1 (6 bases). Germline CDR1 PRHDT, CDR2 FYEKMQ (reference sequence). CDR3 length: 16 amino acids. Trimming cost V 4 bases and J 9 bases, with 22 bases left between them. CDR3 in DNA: TGTGCCAGCAGCTATACCGGGACAACAAGCCACGGTGAGCAGTTCTTC. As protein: CASSYTGTTSHGEQFF.

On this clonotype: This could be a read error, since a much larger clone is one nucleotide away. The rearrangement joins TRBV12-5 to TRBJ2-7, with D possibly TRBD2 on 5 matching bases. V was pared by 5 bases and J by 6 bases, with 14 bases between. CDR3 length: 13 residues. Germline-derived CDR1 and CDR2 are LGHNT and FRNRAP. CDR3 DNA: TGTGCTAGTGGTCTTAGAACGGGGTCCGAGCAGTACTTC. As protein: CASGLRTGSEQYF.

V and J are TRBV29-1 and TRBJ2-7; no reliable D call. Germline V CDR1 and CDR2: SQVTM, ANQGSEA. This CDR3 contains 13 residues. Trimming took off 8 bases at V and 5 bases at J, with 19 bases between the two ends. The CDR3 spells CSTPSANTDEQYF. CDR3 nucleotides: TGCAGCACTCCGTCTGCGAATACCGACGAGCAGTACTTC.

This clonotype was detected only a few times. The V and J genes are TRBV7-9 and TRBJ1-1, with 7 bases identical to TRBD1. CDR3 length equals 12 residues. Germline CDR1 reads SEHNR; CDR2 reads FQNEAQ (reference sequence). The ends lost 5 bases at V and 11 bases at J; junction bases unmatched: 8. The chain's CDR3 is CASSPPGTAAFF. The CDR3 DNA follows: TGTGCCAGCAGCCCGCCAGGGACAGCGGCTTTCTTT. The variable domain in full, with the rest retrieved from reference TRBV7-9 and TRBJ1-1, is DTGVSQNPRHKITKRGQNVTFRCDPISEHNRLYWYRQTLGQGPEFLTYFQNEAQLEKSRLLSDRFSAERPKGSFSTLEIQRTEQGDSAMYLCASSPPGTAAFFGQGTRLTVV.

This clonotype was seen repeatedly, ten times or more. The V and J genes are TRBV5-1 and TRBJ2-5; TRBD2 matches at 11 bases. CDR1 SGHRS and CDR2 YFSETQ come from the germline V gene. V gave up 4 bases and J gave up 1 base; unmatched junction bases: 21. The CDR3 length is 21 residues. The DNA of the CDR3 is TGCGCCAGCAGCCCCCCCGGGGTGCCACCCGGGACTAGCGGATTCCAAGAGACCCAGTACTTC. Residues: CASSPPGVPPGTSGFQETQYF.

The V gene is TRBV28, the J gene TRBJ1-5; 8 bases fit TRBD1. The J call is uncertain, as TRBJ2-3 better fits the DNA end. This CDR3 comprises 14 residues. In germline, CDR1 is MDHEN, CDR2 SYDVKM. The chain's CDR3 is CASSPRTGYQPQYF. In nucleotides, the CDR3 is TGTGCCAGCAGCCCTCGGACAGGGTATCAGCCCCAGTATTTT.

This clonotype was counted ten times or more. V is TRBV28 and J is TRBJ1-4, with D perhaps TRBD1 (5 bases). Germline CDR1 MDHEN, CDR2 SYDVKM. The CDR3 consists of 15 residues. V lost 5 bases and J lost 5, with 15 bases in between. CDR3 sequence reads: CASSPIDRSNEKLFF. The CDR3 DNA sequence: TGTGCCAGCAGTCCCATCGACAGAAGCAATGAAAAACTGTTTTTT.

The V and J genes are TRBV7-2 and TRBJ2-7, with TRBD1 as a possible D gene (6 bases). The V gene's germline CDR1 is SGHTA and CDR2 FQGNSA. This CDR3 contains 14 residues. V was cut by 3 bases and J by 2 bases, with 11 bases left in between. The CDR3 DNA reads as TGTGCCAGCAGCTTCTACAGGGCGACCTACGAGCAGTACTTC. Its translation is CASSFYRATYEQYF.